One sample yielded the 19 T cell receptor beta chains listed below, sequenced in a study of cytomegalovirus exposure and HLA in healthy donors. 13 Jbeta primers and 60 Vbeta primers were used for the PCR. Some clones are missing from TCRdb's copy, which holds only in-frame ones; the method was immunoSEQ multiplex PCR. The table includes 120,000 to 150,000 clones, roughly 81% detected once. The sequenced sample consisted of PBMCs. These receptor sequences come from a female donor in good health and CMV-seronegative.

V and J are TRBV28 and TRBJ2-5; the D gene is possibly TRBD1 (5 bases). The CDR3 loop spans 19 amino acids. V was trimmed by 7 bases and J by 1 base, leaving 28 bases between them. CDR1 and CDR2 from the germline V gene are MDHEN and SYDVKM. Here the CDR3 DNA reads TGTGCCAGCAAGCCTAGTGTGACAGCCTTTGATACCCTCCAAGAGACCCAGTACTTC. This translates into CASKPSVTAFDTLQETQYF.

Remarks on this clone: This CDR3 is also generated by other DNA sequences in the sample. The genes are TRBV28 and TRBJ1-2; TRBD1 matches 8 bases. The CDR3 sequence is 15 residues long. V lost 6 bases and J lost 2; bases outside the gene matches: 8. Germline-derived CDR1 and CDR2 are MDHEN and SYDVKM. The CDR3 here is CASSLETGVNYGYTF. CDR3 sequence (DNA): TGTGCCAGCAGCCTAGAGACAGGGGTAAACTATGGCTACACCTTC.

This clone showed up just a few times. The rearrangement links TRBV5-1 to TRBJ2-5; TRBD2 aligns across 9 bases. This CDR3 is built from 18 residues. In germline, CDR1 is SGHRS, CDR2 YFSETQ. After removal of 1 base from V and 5 bases from J, the junction contained 15 bases not matched to a gene. CDR3 sequence reads: CASSLSGIAGALPETQYF. The CDR3 nucleotides read TGCGCCAGCAGCTTGAGTGGGATAGCGGGAGCATTACCGGAGACCCAGTACTTC.

The chain carries TRBV7-9 and TRBJ2-7; no firm D call. From germline, CDR1 is SEHNR and CDR2 FQNEAQ (reference sequence). Trimming cost V 6 bases and J 3 bases, with 12 bases left between them. CDR3 length: 13 amino acids. CDR3: CASRGHNGYEQYF. The CDR3 region has the DNA TGTGCCAGCAGGGGCCACAACGGCTACGAGCAGTACTTC.

This clone was counted only a few times. The chain uses TRBV12-5 and TRBJ1-1, with 9 bases identical to TRBD1. From germline, CDR1 is LGHNT and CDR2 FRNRAP. This CDR3 comprises 14 residues. The junction had 5 bases not matched to a gene; V was cut back by 5 bases and J by 4 bases. This CDR3 reads CASGVGQGLTEAFF. As DNA, the CDR3 is TGTGCTAGTGGTGTGGGACAGGGTCTCACTGAAGCTTTCTTT.

The CDR3 DNA follows: TGCGCCAGCAGCGCGAAGACGCAGGGGAACACTGAAGCTTTCTTT. Translating gives CASSAKTQGNTEAFF. The gene calls are TRBV5-1 and TRBJ1-1; D might be TRBD1 (5 bases). V dropped 4 bases and J dropped 1 base, with 14 bases sitting between them. Germline values: CDR1 SGHRS, CDR2 YFSETQ. There are 15 residues in the CDR3. The full variable domain, in which reference TRBV5-1 and TRBJ1-1 provide the parts outside the CDR3, is KAGVTQTPRYLIKTRGQQVTLSCSPISGHRSVSWYQQTPGQGLQFLFEYFSETQRNKGNFPGRFSGRQFSNSRSEMNVSTLELGDSALYLCASSAKTQGNTEAFFGQGTRLTVV.

Here the CDR3 DNA reads TGTGCCAGCAGCTTAACGAGGTGGAGTGAGCAGTTCTTC. Amino acid sequence: CASSLTRWSEQFF. The chain recombines TRBV7-3 with TRBJ2-1, with D hard to call. The CDR3 is 13 amino acids. Trimming took off 0 bases at V and 9 bases at J, with 9 bases between the two ends. CDR1 and CDR2 (germline): SGHTA, FQGTGA.

The chain couples TRBV10-3 to TRBJ1-5; 9 positions agree with TRBD1. In germline, CDR1 is ENHRY, CDR2 SYGVKD. V trimming: 0 bases; J trimming: 7 bases; junction bases outside the gene matches: 7. This CDR3 has 16 residues. The CDR3 here is CAISESEQGARQPQHF. CDR3 bases: TGTGCCATCAGTGAGTCGGAACAGGGGGCACGGCAGCCCCAGCATTTT.

The CDR3 region has the DNA TGTGCCAGCAGTGGCCATATGCGAGCCTACGAGCAGTACTTC. Translating gives CASSGHMRAYEQYF. The chain employs TRBV6-1 and TRBJ2-7, with D unclear. The CDR3 runs 14 residues. Germline CDR1 reads MNHNS; CDR2 reads SASEGT. V lost 4 bases, J lost 2 bases, and 12 bases lay in between.

This clone has a single count. The gene calls are TRBV19 and TRBJ1-1, with 7 bases matching TRBD1. Germline CDR1 reads LNHDA; CDR2 reads SQIVND (reference sequence). The CDR3 runs 19 residues. V lost 5 bases and J lost 1; bases outside the gene matches: 19. As DNA, the CDR3 is TGTGCCAGTAGTTCAAAGGGCCTGACTACCGGGACAGAGAACACTGAAGCTTTCTTT. Translated: CASSSKGLTTGTENTEAFF.

The V call is TRBV19, the J call TRBJ2-1; 8 nucleotides line up with TRBD2. V gave up 1 base and J gave up 2 bases; unmatched junction bases: 4. This CDR3 comprises 16 residues. CDR1 LNHDA and CDR2 SQIVND come from the germline V gene (reference sequence). CDR3 DNA: TGTGCCAGTAGTATAGCTACTAGCGGAACCTACAATGAGCAGTTCTTC. Its protein product is CASSIATSGTYNEQFF.

This chain joins TRBV15 and TRBJ1-1; D uncertain. Germline CDR1 is LNHNV and CDR2 is YYDKDF (reference sequence). Trimming removed 0 bases from V and 1 base from J, with 6 bases in between. The CDR3 totals 14 residues. The CDR3 DNA sequence: TGTGCCACCAGCAGAGATCTGGCGAACACTGAAGCTTTCTTT. It specifies CATSRDLANTEAFF. The full variable domain, its missing parts supplied by reference TRBV15 and TRBJ1-1, is DAMVIQNPRYQVTQFGKPVTLSCSQTLNHNVMYWYQQKSSQAPKLLFHYYDKDFNNEADTPDNFQSRRPNTSFCFLDIRSPGLGDTAMYLCATSRDLANTEAFFGQGTRLTVV.

This clone was observed once. The rearrangement joins TRBV5-1 to TRBJ2-5; 11 bases are a match to TRBD1. Gene TRBJ2-7 matches the end of the DNA better, so the J call may be wrong. The germline V gene has CDR1 SGHRS and CDR2 YFSETQ. This CDR3 is built from 18 residues. The CDR3 here is CASSSGDRGILGLHEQYF. The CDR3 DNA reads TGCGCCAGCAGCTCAGGGGACAGGGGGATTCTGGGGCTCCACGAGCAGTACTTC.

The chain recombines TRBV25-1 with TRBJ2-2, with TRBD1 as a possible D gene (6 bases). The CDR3 runs 12 residues. The V end lost 6 bases, the J end lost 6 bases, and 8 bases lay between the germline ends. The germline gives CDR1 MGHDK, CDR2 SYGVNS. The CDR3 loop reads CASRTGPGELFF. CDR3 nucleotide sequence: TGTGCCAGCAGAACAGGGCCCGGGGAGCTGTTTTTT.

This clone was seen a few times. The chain employs TRBV6-5 and TRBJ1-1; 9 nucleotides align to TRBD1. Germline V gene sequence: CDR1 MNHEY, CDR2 SVGAGI. The CDR3 contains 15 residues. Unmatched junction bases numbered 8, after V lost 6 bases and J lost 3 bases. CDR3 DNA: TGTGCCAGCAGCGCCGGGACAGGGTTTTACACTGAAGCTTTCTTT. This encodes CASSAGTGFYTEAFF.

The chain has TRBV6-6 and TRBJ2-1; D is unresolved. The length of the CDR3 is 12 residues. Trimming removed 3 bases at V and 10 bases at J, with 10 bases between. CDR1 is MNHNY, CDR2 SVGAGI, per germline (reference sequence). The CDR3 reads CASSYVPGEQFF. As DNA, the CDR3 is TGTGCCAGCAGTTATGTCCCCGGGGAGCAGTTCTTC.

V gene TRBV18 combines with J gene TRBJ1-1; 7 bases match TRBD1. V lost 0 bases to trimming and J lost 6 bases; unmatched junction nucleotides: 4. The CDR3 has 14 amino acids. From germline, CDR1 is KGHSH and CDR2 LQKENI. CDR3 DNA sequence: TGTGCCAGCTCACCACCGGTGACAGGGCCTGAAGCTTTCTTT. Protein product: CASSPPVTGPEAFF.

This clone has only one observation. The chain joins TRBV19 to TRBJ1-1, with 9 bases that match TRBD1. The CDR3 contains 15 residues. Germline loops: CDR1 LNHDA, CDR2 SQIVND (reference sequence). The junction had 10 bases not matched to a gene; V was cut back by 8 bases and J by 3 bases. The CDR3 protein is CASGGGTGYYTEAFF. Here the CDR3 DNA reads TGTGCCAGTGGCGGGGGGACAGGGTACTACACTGAAGCTTTCTTT.

The genes are TRBV27 and TRBJ1-2; D gene ambiguous. Germline values: CDR1 MNHEY, CDR2 SMNVEV (reference sequence). V lost 0 bases and J lost 8, with 10 bases in between. This CDR3 is built from 13 residues. The CDR3 coding sequence is TGTGCCAGCAGTTTATCGGTCATCGGGGGCTACACCTTC. Translating gives CASSLSVIGGYTF.